The sequence of this TCR beta chain was determined in a study of PD-L1 blockade in urothelial cancer. About the study: About nine tenths of the roughly 30 patients were men whose urothelial cancer was bladder-origin. Blood analysis was done at 3 weeks (second dose) and 6 weeks after treatment began. General study points: In blood sampled pretreatment, TCR clonality below the median predicted better survival.

Note on this clone: Its specificity is unknown.

CDR1 is LNHNV, CDR2 YYDKDF, per germline (reference sequence). Trimming left V 3 bases short and J 1 base short, with 4 bases between. The CDR3 covers 13 residues. Measured with immunoSEQ multiplex PCR; TCRdb has only the in-frame clones, and not every one. The sample lists 35,000 to 50,000 clones, 81% occurring once. Sample numbers ranged from 1 to 8 per patient, encompassing pretreatment and on-treatment collections. This sequence was found in a man aged 70 or older with urothelial cancer. The sequencing used PBMCs, collected around atezolizumab (anti-PD-L1) treatment. The chain recombines TRBV15 with TRBJ2-1, with D hard to call. DNA for the CDR3: TGTGCCACCAGCAGCGGTTCCTACAATGAGCAGTTCTTC. Protein product: CATSSGSYNEQFF.